These T cell receptor beta chains were read from a single sample in a study of shared clonotypes between healthy human individuals. Some clones are missing from TCRdb's copy, which holds only in-frame ones; the method was immunoSEQ multiplex PCR. Here the sample spans fewer than 2.5 million clones, approximately 94% being singletons. Sequencing used naive CD4+ T cells from PBMCs. These receptor sequences come from a man in his late teens or twenties in good health. Some clones in this sample may be carry-over from other donors' samples. CDR3s include the opening cysteine and the closing phenylalanine or tryptophan. The D gene is left open where the match is weak. Some rows have no size entry. The others give once, few or many, or a class for an expanded clone.

CDR3 length: 15
J gene: TRBJ1-1
D gene: TRBD1
V gene: TRBV28
clone size: NA
CDR3 DNA: TGTGCCAGCAGTCTCTCCGGGACAGGGGGCGCTGAAGCTTTCTTT
CDR3 protein: CASSLSGTGGAEAFF

CDR3 length: 15
J gene: TRBJ2-1
D gene: NA
V gene: TRBV28
clone size: NA
CDR3 DNA: TGTGCCAGCAGTTTTTGGGACACGCAAACCAATGAGCAGTTCTTC
CDR3 protein: CASSFWDTQTNEQFF

CDR3 length: 15
J gene: TRBJ2-1
D gene: NA
V gene: TRBV25-1
clone size: NA
CDR3 DNA: TGTGCCAGCAGTGACCCTTCGCGACCTTATAATGAGCAGTTCTTC
CDR3 protein: CASSDPSRPYNEQFF

CDR3 length: 14
J gene: TRBJ2-3
D gene: NA
V gene: TRBV11-2
clone size: NA
CDR3 DNA: TGTGCCAGCAGCTTAGATCAGGGTGCAGATACGCAGTATTTT
CDR3 protein: CASSLDQGADTQYF

CDR3 length: 14
J gene: TRBJ2-2
D gene: TRBD1
V gene: TRBV2
clone size: NA
CDR3 DNA: TGTGCCAGCAGGGACAGGAGAGGGGCCGGGGAGCTGTTTTTT
CDR3 protein: CASRDRRGAGELFF

CDR3 length: 15
J gene: TRBJ2-1
D gene: NA
V gene: TRBV19
clone size: NA
CDR3 DNA: TGTGCCAGTAGTAGCAGAATTAGGGGCGGCAATGAGCAGTTCTTC
CDR3 protein: CASSSRIRGGNEQFF

CDR3 length: 14
J gene: TRBJ2-7
D gene: NA
V gene: TRBV21-1
clone size: NA
CDR3 DNA: TGTGCCAGCAGCAACTTCCCGGGACAGGGGTTCGCGCCATTC
CDR3 protein: CASSNFPGQGFAPF

CDR3 length: 12
J gene: TRBJ2-7
D gene: TRBD2
V gene: TRBV10-3
clone size: NA
CDR3 DNA: TGTGCCATCAGTGCCGGCGGGGGCGAGCAGTACTTC
CDR3 protein: CAISAGGGEQYF

CDR3 length: 12
J gene: TRBJ1-2
D gene: NA
V gene: TRBV5-5
clone size: NA
CDR3 DNA: TGTGCCAGCAGCTTGTACGTCTATGGCTACACCTTC
CDR3 protein: CASSLYVYGYTF

CDR3 length: 15
J gene: TRBJ2-1
D gene: TRBD1
V gene: TRBV18
clone size: NA
CDR3 DNA: TGTGCCAGCTCACCATGGGACAGGGCTTACAATGAGCAGTTCTTC
CDR3 protein: CASSPWDRAYNEQFF

CDR3 length: 16
J gene: TRBJ1-3
D gene: TRBD1
V gene: TRBV5-1
clone size: NA
CDR3 DNA: TGCGCCAGCAGCTTGGGGCCCACAGGGGGAGGAAACACCATATATTTT
CDR3 protein: CASSLGPTGGGNTIYF

CDR3 length: 13
J gene: TRBJ1-5
D gene: NA
V gene: TRBV7-8
clone size: NA
CDR3 DNA: TGTGCCAGCAGCTTAACAGGGCGCCAGCCCCAGCATTTT
CDR3 protein: CASSLTGRQPQHF

CDR3 length: 17
J gene: TRBJ2-1
D gene: TRBD2
V gene: TRBV7-2
clone size: once
CDR3 DNA: TGTGCCAGCAGCTTTCCGTCTAGCGGGAGGTCCTACAATGAGCAGTTCTTC
CDR3 protein: CASSFPSSGRSYNEQFF

CDR3 length: 14
J gene: TRBJ2-2
D gene: NA
V gene: TRBV2
clone size: NA
CDR3 DNA: TGTGCCAGCAGTCTAGAAGGCCACGCCGGGGAGCTGTTTTTT
CDR3 protein: CASSLEGHAGELFF

CDR3 length: 16
J gene: TRBJ2-3
D gene: NA
V gene: TRBV6-1
clone size: NA
CDR3 DNA: TGTGCCAGCAGTGAAGCCCGGCTAGCGCGTGCAGATACGCAGTATTTT
CDR3 protein: CASSEARLARADTQYF

CDR3 length: 13
J gene: TRBJ1-5
D gene: NA
V gene: TRBV27
clone size: NA
CDR3 DNA: TGTGCCAGCAGCCAACGGGGAGATCAGCCCCAGCATTTT
CDR3 protein: CASSQRGDQPQHF

CDR3 length: 12
J gene: TRBJ2-5
D gene: NA
V gene: TRBV2
clone size: NA
CDR3 DNA: TGTGCCAGCAAGGGTGACCAAGAGACCCAGTACTTC
CDR3 protein: CASKGDQETQYF

CDR3 length: 17
J gene: TRBJ1-1
D gene: TRBD1
V gene: TRBV4-3
clone size: once
CDR3 DNA: TGCGCCAGCAGCCACCAAAGGGGACAGACCCTGAACACTGAAGCTTTCTTT
CDR3 protein: CASSHQRGQTLNTEAFF